The following is a TCR beta chain sequence with its context. Seattle researchers signed up patients amid active infection and tracked them longitudinally. V lost 0 bases and J 4 bases, leaving 16 bases between the germline ends. Germline values: CDR1 SGHRS, CDR2 YFSETQ. This CDR3 spans 16 amino acids. This sample was taken from a study of blood T cell repertoires in COVID-19. Study-wide context: Researchers got acute and convalescent COVID-19 samples from the United States, Italy and Spain. PBMCs, B-cell-depleted T cells, or T cells provided the cDNA or gDNA that made up the material.

This table comes from immunoSEQ multiplex PCR, and its TCRdb copy is limited to in-frame clones, with some not included. The table shows 55,000 to 65,000 clones, with approximately 78% occurring only once. The clonotype comes from a man aged 55 to 70 with COVID-19, enrolled during active disease. The V and J genes are TRBV5-1 and TRBJ1-1; D is ambiguous. The sequenced sample was peripheral blood. CDR3 bases: TGCGCCAGCAGCTTGGAGGCAGGATCGACGAGCACTGAAGCTTTCTTT. Translating it yields CASSLEAGSTSTEAFF.